This T cell receptor (beta chain) was sequenced during a study of cytomegalovirus exposure and HLA in healthy donors (dated 2017 in TCRdb). For context, the study as a whole: An earlier analysis of 587 of the donors reported around 280 Gb of sequence data and some 110 million unique TCR beta sequences obtained from about 170 million T cells. A later genetic analysis took genome-wide SNP genotypes for about 60% of the roughly 670 donors and used that subset as a discovery cohort. An earlier analysis of 450 to 750 of the donors used high-throughput TCR beta sequencing to judge whether each TCR beta V gene segment behaved as functional or pseudogenic. Donor age, sex, ethnicity and CMV serostatus were collected together with the repertoire data. To predict cytomegalovirus infection status, the study brought together high-throughput TCR immunosequencing, statistical association of individual TCRs with disease status, and machine learning. HLA typing covered class I and class II loci at four-digit resolution. Rather than using new phenotypic data, the later analysis identified candidate immune exposures from TCR beta sequences and from how often those sequences occurred across donors. The study was designed to test whether signatures of past pathogen exposure could be identified by cataloging public T cell receptors. Of the 300 to 450 genotyped donors, 65% to 90% fell in the genetic ancestry cluster associated with self-reported Caucasian donors. Besides the first cohort of around 670 subjects, a separate validation cohort made up of over 100 different subjects was used. Using immunosequencing, the study profiled T cell repertoires from 640 or so subjects and related those repertoires to cytomegalovirus serostatus. Five DR-DQ haplotypes were handled as single units for association and clustering because linkage in the cohort was strong. In a later analysis, previously published TCR beta repertoires from about 670 donors were re-analyzed and high-resolution HLA genotyping was added so that TCR occurrence patterns could be studied. All discovery cohort repertoires had been generated on a single sequencing platform. Among 398 genotyped donors of the cohort, an average of around 240,000 unique TCR beta nucleotide sequences were sequenced per donor, roughly 20% of them non-productive. An early release covering more than 500 HLA-typed donors comprised about 300 gigabases of sequencing data and roughly 85 million unique TCR sequences. The number of donors typed differed by locus, with roughly 629-640 for A, B, C, DRB1 and DQB1, roughly 520 for DQA1, 600 to 610 for DPA1, and 472 for DPB1.

The investigation overall reported the following: Because HLA typing was missing for some donors at each locus, association tests included only the typed subset. Sequencing depth was assumed to be roughly uniform across donors in the presence/absence analyses, though that assumption may not hold. Specific HLA alleles were associated with roughly 16,000 TCR beta sequences at a false discovery rate of 0.05 in a later analysis. In a later analysis, HLA-associated TCR beta chains showed more clonal expansion and lower generation probabilities than non-associated chains that were equally common. In a later analysis, most CMV-associated TCR beta chains were found to appear HLA-restricted, with HLA associations seemingly driven largely by CMV exposure. In a later analysis, the rate of TCR association differed among HLA loci, with DRB1 alleles having the most associated TCRs and HLA-C alleles having the fewest. In an earlier analysis of over 550 of the donors, most TCR beta V segments were observed in productive rearrangements about 87% or about 30% of the time, broadly matching IMGT annotations. In a later analysis, several top co-occurrence clusters were reported to appear linked to parvovirus B19, influenza, CMV and Epstein-Barr virus. In vitro tests confirmed that a few of the cytomegalovirus-associated TCR beta chains recognize cytomegalovirus antigens. In the study, around 150 TCR beta chains were listed as associated with cytomegalovirus. A further reported finding was that TCR beta sequences accurately predicted the HLA-A and HLA-B alleles for most subjects in the first cohort. Most TCR sequences were observed very rarely across donors, whereas some public TCRs were present in many individuals. Cytomegalovirus status was reported to be diagnosed by the classifier with high specificity and sensitivity in both the original and validation cohorts. The authors suggested that the approach could potentially be extended to other disease states and immunological phenotypes. Some 16 rarely observed V segments, including chromosome 9 orphons, were excluded from the earlier analysis of about 500 of the donors because counts were too low. For the cohort, immune exposure information was limited to CMV serostatus. A later genetic analysis associated a missense DCLRE1C variant with V-gene and J-gene trimming of TCR beta chains, and an independent cohort replicated the association. A later genetic analysis reported fewer N-insertions in productive TCRs among donors in an Asian-associated ancestry cluster than the 666-donor mean. A cluster of highly shared sequence variants was judged likely to represent a technical artifact of the sequencing pipeline. When HLA alleles, especially DR and DQ, strongly co-occurred, TCR associations were difficult to assign to individual alleles. Only TCR beta chains were sequenced in this cohort, and the absence of alpha or paired-chain data limited detectable features. The 87-base-pair reads could not distinguish some IMGT-functional V segments, including TRBV6-2 and TRBV6-3, so those segments were excluded. Linkage disequilibrium might explain the correlated functional status among segregating V segments, but an unknown experimental factor could not be ruled out.

From the cysteine up to the phenylalanine, the CDR3 has a length of 15 residues. This entry keeps only the CDR3 DNA: 45 bases, framed from base 1. The CDR1 and CDR2 encoded by the germline V gene are SGHRS and YFSETQ. V and J are trimmed by 0 bases and 4 bases, and the gene matches miss 6 bases of the junction. Library generation was performed with the immunoSEQ multiplex PCR assay. A mixture of 60 forward primers for TCR Vbeta segments and 13 reverse primers for TCR Jbeta segments was used in the multiplex PCR. A multiplex PCR assay on genomic DNA amplified the CDR3 region of rearranged TCR beta genes. On the Illumina HiSeq System, the amplified TCR beta libraries were sequenced as 87-base-pair reads. As for how the authors treated the data: Across the roughly 670 repertoires, a later analysis counted tens of millions of unique TCR beta chains, approximately 12 million of which were shared by at least two donors. Raw reads were error-corrected and collapsed into unique sequences with a nearest-neighbor algorithm that merged closely related sequences to remove PCR and sequencing errors. To assign V, D and J gene segments, CDR3 sequences were aligned to IMGT reference sequences. For a sequence to be retained, a match of at least six nucleotides was required to both a V gene segment and a J gene segment. Rearrangements were classified as productive when the CDR3 lacked stop codons and remained in frame with V and J, and all other rearrangements were classified as non-productive. Following IMGT convention, CDR3 was defined as the stretch from the second conserved V-encoded cysteine to the conserved J-encoded phenylalanine. In an earlier analysis of more than 550 of the donors, sequences lacking an unambiguous match to a single V gene segment were excluded. An earlier analysis of 587 of the donors called V segments functional above 56.7% productive rearrangements and segregating when the between-donor standard deviation exceeded 5%. A statistical classification framework was built to diagnose cytomegalovirus status from the catalog of TCR beta chain sequences. In a later analysis, V and J genes were assigned by comparing TCR nucleotide sequences against IMGT/GENE-DB human TR gene sequences. In a later analysis, CDR3 sequences and most-parsimonious VDJ recombination scenarios were assigned using the TCRdist pipeline. In a later analysis, each TCR beta chain was defined by its CDR3 amino acid sequence together with its V-gene family, and reads without a unique V-gene family were excluded. As a way to deal with suspected cross-contamination and a sequencing artifact, a later analysis dropped 640 or so nucleotide sequences that were highly shared and had low generation probability. In a later analysis, a clonal expansion index was calculated for each public chain from normalized within-repertoire ranks of inferred template counts. A later analysis computed generation probabilities with a VDJ recombination model fitted to out-of-frame rearrangements, and checked the results against IGoR. A later analysis scored TCR-TCR, TCR-HLA and TCR-CMV co-occurrence with hypergeometric tests, applying a repertoire-size bias correction to TCR pairs. A later analysis estimated false discovery rates by permuting HLA or CMV assignments 20 times. In a later analysis, co-occurring TCRs were grouped using DBSCAN, and TCRdist sequence similarity was added for clustering within HLA-allele-positive subsets. Repertoires with fewer than 30,000 or more than 120,000 public chains were left out of co-occurrence clustering, as were about five repertoires with anomalous nucleotide sharing. TCRdb took this table from immuneACCESS and kept in-frame rearrangements with V and J called. Such tables lack part of the clones; where checked against another copy, unresolved V genes explain under half of the gap, and the rest is unexplained. V and J calls and clone size are those listed in that table; D and trimming were worked out from the DNA. For this sample there are tens of thousands of clones; over 75% appear just once. 9.7% of the sample lies in the top ten.

In total, fewer than 750 healthy bone marrow donors made up the cohort. Cohort members were all nominally healthy when sampled, although unrecorded immune exposures were likely present. The donor tested CMV seronegative, placing the donor among the 350 or so seronegative members of the cohort. Every donor gave a peripheral blood sample, and the peripheral blood mononuclear cells from that sample were used for TCR beta sequencing. Genomic DNA was extracted from the blood cell samples with the Qiagen DNeasy Blood Extraction Kit. Details on this clone: Its antigen remains undetermined. No base quality values were provided; no much bigger clone lies one nucleotide off.

The source of this sequence is a man in his forties or fifties in good health and CMV-seronegative. The sample comprised PBMCs. The chain is made from TRBV5-1 and TRBJ2-5; 7 bases in the middle match TRBD1. The CDR3 here reads CASSLDGTDRETQYF. The DNA sequence follows: TGCGCCAGCAGCTTGGATGGGACAGATAGAGAGACCCAGTACTTC.